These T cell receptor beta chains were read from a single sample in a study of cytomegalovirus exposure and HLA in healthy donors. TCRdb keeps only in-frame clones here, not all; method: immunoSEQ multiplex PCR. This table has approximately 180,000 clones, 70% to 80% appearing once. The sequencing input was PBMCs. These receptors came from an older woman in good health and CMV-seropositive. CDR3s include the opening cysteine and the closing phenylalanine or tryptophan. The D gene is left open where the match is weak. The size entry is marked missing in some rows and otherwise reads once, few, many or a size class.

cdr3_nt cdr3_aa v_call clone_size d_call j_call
TGTGCCAGCAGCCCCGATCAGCCAGGGGGGTCTTCACCCCTCCACTTT CASSPDQPGGSSPLHF TRBV7-6 few TRBD1 TRBJ1-6
TGTGCCTGGAGGGGGAGGGGCGGAAGGAGTGAGCAGTTCTTC CAWRGRGGRSEQFF TRBV30 . TRBD2 TRBJ2-1
TGTGCCAGCAGCTCCCCGCCTAGCGGACTGAGCTCCTACAATGAGCAGTTCTTC CASSSPPSGLSSYNEQFF TRBV9 . TRBD2 TRBJ2-1
TGCGCCAGCAGCCAAGCCGTGTTGACTAGCACAGATACGCAGTATTTT CASSQAVLTSTDTQYF TRBV4-3 . . TRBJ2-3
TGTGCCAGCAGTGCGACAGGGGGCACTTCAAGCTCCTATAATTCACCCCTCCACTTT CASSATGGTSSSYNSPLHF TRBV6-1 . TRBD1 TRBJ1-6
TGTGCCAGCAGTTCATCCGGGACAGGCTACGAGCAGTACTTC CASSSSGTGYEQYF TRBV7-9 . TRBD1 TRBJ2-7
TGTGCCAGCAGTGACCCGGCATCTGGCGGAGAACCTTACGAGCAGTACTTC CASSDPASGGEPYEQYF TRBV25-1 . . TRBJ2-7
TGCGCCAGCAGCCGGTCGTCGGGGGGCAATCAGCCCCAGCATTTT CASSRSSGGNQPQHF TRBV5-1 . . TRBJ1-5
TGTGCCAGCAGCCCGCAACCGGGTGCGGTCGGTGAGCAGTTCTTC CASSPQPGAVGEQFF TRBV9 . . TRBJ2-1
TGCGCCAGCAGCGGCCAGGGGGGTCGAAGGACTGAAGCTTTCTTT CASSGQGGRRTEAFF TRBV5-1 . TRBD1 TRBJ1-1
TGCAGCGTCAGGGATGGAAACACCATATATTTT CSVRDGNTIYF TRBV29-1 few . TRBJ1-3
TGTGCCAGCAGCCTCGGGAGGGAGGGAAACACCATATATTTT CASSLGREGNTIYF TRBV5-6 . . TRBJ1-3
TGTGCCTGGAATAGCGGAGTGCAGTTCTTC CAWNSGVQFF TRBV30 . . TRBJ2-1
TGTGCCAGCAGTTTTGGGGGCCGGGTATATCAGCCCCAGCATTTT CASSFGGRVYQPQHF TRBV28 once . TRBJ1-5
TGCGCCAGCAGGGCCGTACTAGCGCCCAATGAGCAGTTCTTC CASRAVLAPNEQFF TRBV4-1 . TRBD2 TRBJ2-1
TGTGCCAGCCTTGGTTCAGCCGGGGGAGGTGTCGAGCAGTACTTC CASLGSAGGGVEQYF TRBV7-2 once . TRBJ2-7
TGTGCCAGCAGTTACTCCACAACTGGAAACACCATATATTTT CASSYSTTGNTIYF TRBV6-5 . . TRBJ1-3
TGTGCCAGCAGCTTTTCCCGCGGGATCAATGAGCAGTTCTTC CASSFSRGINEQFF TRBV7-2 . . TRBJ2-1
TGTGCCAGCAGCTTAACAGGGGGACCCGGATCAAGTGGCTACACCTTC CASSLTGGPGSSGYTF TRBV2 few TRBD1 TRBJ1-2
TGTGCCGCGGCTAGCGGGGGGCGTGAGCAGTTCTTC CAAASGGREQFF TRBV28 . TRBD2 TRBJ2-1
TGCGCCAGCAGCCAGCGCCCAGTCGTCGCTGAAGCTTTCTTT CASSQRPVVAEAFF TRBV10-1 . . TRBJ1-1
TGTGCCAGTAGTATAGGACCGGGACAGGGGTCCGGGGCCCCGAATTCACCCCTCCACTTT CASSIGPGQGSGAPNSPLHF TRBV19 . TRBD1 TRBJ1-6
TGTGCCAGCAGTGAAGCGGGGGGGCCCTACAATGAGCAGTTCTTC CASSEAGGPYNEQFF TRBV2 few . TRBJ2-1
TGCGCCAGCAGCTTGAGGAGGAGCTCTGGAAACACCATATATTTT CASSLRRSSGNTIYF TRBV5-1 . . TRBJ1-3
TGTGCCAGCAGTTTGACTGGTCGCACTGAAGCTTTCTTT CASSLTGRTEAFF TRBV28 few . TRBJ1-1
TGTGCCAGCAGCCCAACAGGGGGCGCAGTCGGGGAGCTGTTTTTT CASSPTGGAVGELFF TRBV7-6 . TRBD1 TRBJ2-2
TGTGCCAGCAGTGAAGCAGGGGGCGCGGGTGGCGGGGAGCTGTTTTTT CASSEAGGAGGGELFF TRBV2 . TRBD1 TRBJ2-2
TGTGCCAGCAATGGCGGAAAAGAGACCCAGTACTTC CASNGGKETQYF TRBV2 . . TRBJ2-5
TGCGCCAGCAGCTTGTCGCCGGGGAGCACAGATACGCAGTATTTT CASSLSPGSTDTQYF TRBV5-1 . . TRBJ2-3
TGTGCCAGCAGCTTATTCGGGGGAGTCGATGAGCAGTTCTTC CASSLFGGVDEQFF TRBV7-2 few . TRBJ2-1
TGTGCCACCCGGACTAGCGGGAGCTACGAGCAGTACTTC CATRTSGSYEQYF TRBV28 . TRBD2 TRBJ2-7
TGTGCCAGTAGTAGTAGCCGGAGGGGTCGGGGAGATACGCAGTATTTT CASSSSRRGRGDTQYF TRBV19 few . TRBJ2-3
TGTGCCAGCAGCCCGGGGACTAGCGGGAGCCTCGGCAATGAGCAGTTCTTC CASSPGTSGSLGNEQFF TRBV7-3 . TRBD2 TRBJ2-1
TGTGCCAGCAGACGGACACCACAGGATTTCTCCTACGAGCAGTACTTC CASRRTPQDFSYEQYF TRBV27 few . TRBJ2-7
TGCAGCGTTTCCCGGGACAGCGTTTACACTGAAGCTTTCTTT CSVSRDSVYTEAFF TRBV29-1 . TRBD1 TRBJ1-1
TGTGCCAGCAGTGATGAGGACACTGAAGCTTTCTTT CASSDEDTEAFF TRBV25-1 . . TRBJ1-1
TGTGCCAGCAGCGTTGGACTAGCGGGGGGGCACAATGAGCAGTTCTTC CASSVGLAGGHNEQFF TRBV9 . TRBD2 TRBJ2-1
TGTGCCATCAGAACGGGGGAGACTGAAGCTTTCTTT CAIRTGETEAFF TRBV10-3 . . TRBJ1-1
TGTGCTAGTGGACCAACAGGGTCCGGGGAGCTGTTTTTT CASGPTGSGELFF TRBV12-5 . . TRBJ2-2
TGTGCCAGCAGCTCTTACCAAGAGACCCAGTACTTC CASSSYQETQYF TRBV11-2 . . TRBJ2-5
TGCGCCAGCAGCCATTTGAGAGGAGGGACCAATGAGCAGTTCTTC CASSHLRGGTNEQFF TRBV4-3 few . TRBJ2-1
TGTGCCAGCAACCACAGGGAAAGGGATGGCTACACCTTC CASNHRERDGYTF TRBV5-4 . . TRBJ1-2
TGTGCCTGGAGTGTACAGTTAGCTGGAAACACCATATATTTT CAWSVQLAGNTIYF TRBV30 few . TRBJ1-3
TGTGCCAGCGGAACTAATATAGGGGCGCGACAGCCCCAGCATTTT CASGTNIGARQPQHF TRBV28 . . TRBJ1-5
TGCAGCGTTGGCAGCCGGGCAGGGGAGACCCAGTACTTC CSVGSRAGETQYF TRBV29-1 . . TRBJ2-5
TGTGCCAGCAGTCTCCGGTCTGAAGCTTTCTTT CASSLRSEAFF TRBV28 . . TRBJ1-1
TGTGCCAGCAGTTTCCCTGATGGCTACACCTTC CASSFPDGYTF TRBV28 large . TRBJ1-2
TGCAGCGTTGGGCCCCGTCTTCGGAGGGAGACCCAGTACTTC CSVGPRLRRETQYF TRBV29-1 once . TRBJ2-5
TGTGCCAGCAGCTTACGGACTAGCGATACAGATACGCAGTATTTT CASSLRTSDTDTQYF TRBV7-2 . TRBD2 TRBJ2-3
TGTGCCAGCAGTGGAACAGCCATCAGGGGTGAAAAACTGTTTTTT CASSGTAIRGEKLFF TRBV6-6 once . TRBJ1-4
TGTGCCAGCAGCTTAGCGGAGGGTTGGAGCACAGATACGCAGTATTTT CASSLAEGWSTDTQYF TRBV7-2 . . TRBJ2-3
TGTGCCAGCAGGGGCAGGGAAAATGAAAAACTGTTTTTT CASRGRENEKLFF TRBV2 . . TRBJ1-4